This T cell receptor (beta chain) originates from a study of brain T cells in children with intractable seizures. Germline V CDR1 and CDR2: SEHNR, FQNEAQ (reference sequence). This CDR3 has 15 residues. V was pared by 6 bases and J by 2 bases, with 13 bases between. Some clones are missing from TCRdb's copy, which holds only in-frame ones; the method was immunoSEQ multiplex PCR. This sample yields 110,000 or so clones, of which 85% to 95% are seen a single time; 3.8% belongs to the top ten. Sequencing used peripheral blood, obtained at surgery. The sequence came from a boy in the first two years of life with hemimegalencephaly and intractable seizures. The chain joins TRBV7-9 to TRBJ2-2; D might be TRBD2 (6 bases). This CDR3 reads CASRESGVNTGELFF. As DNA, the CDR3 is TGTGCCAGCAGGGAATCGGGGGTAAACACCGGGGAGCTGTTTTTT.